A selection of T cell receptor beta chains follows, all from one sample in a study of T-cell memory formation after mild COVID-19. Each CDR3 protein is one row after TCRdb ran MiXCR on the 5' RACE reads. The sample holds fewer than 250,000 distinct CDR3 sequences, 15% seen once. Sequencing was carried out using PBMCs or a T cell subset sorted from them (not recorded which). The source of these receptors is an adult woman who had mild COVID-19 (a few samples of this study predate the infection). Cell type and time point are not known. Each CDR3 is given with its conserved first and last residue. The D gene is left open where the match is weak. The size entry is marked missing in some rows and otherwise reads once, few, many or a size class.

v_call: TRBV5-1
clone_size: many
d_call: -
j_call: TRBJ1-3
cdr3_nt: TGCGCCAGCAGCTTTAATCCAACCAGCAACTCTGGAAACACCATATATTTT
cdr3_aa: CASSFNPTSNSGNTIYF

v_call: TRBV7-3
clone_size: -
d_call: TRBD2
j_call: TRBJ2-1
cdr3_nt: TGTGCCAGCAGCGGAGGGAGGGAAGACAATGAGCAGTTCTTC
cdr3_aa: CASSGGREDNEQFF

v_call: TRBV29-1
clone_size: few
d_call: TRBD2
j_call: TRBJ2-1
cdr3_nt: TGCAGCGTCCGACTAGCGGGACCCAATGAGCAGTTCTTC
cdr3_aa: CSVRLAGPNEQFF

v_call: TRBV7-9
clone_size: many
d_call: -
j_call: TRBJ2-1
cdr3_nt: TGTGCCAGCAGTCATGATTCCTCTCACCAGGGCAATGAGCAGTTCTTC
cdr3_aa: CASSHDSSHQGNEQFF

v_call: TRBV7-3
clone_size: many
d_call: TRBD2
j_call: TRBJ2-1
cdr3_nt: TGTGCCAGCAGCCGGGAGGGGCTCTCCTACAATGAGCAGTTCTTC
cdr3_aa: CASSREGLSYNEQFF

v_call: TRBV25-1
clone_size: -
d_call: TRBD1
j_call: TRBJ1-5
cdr3_nt: TGTGCCAGCAGTGAACCCTCGACAGGGGAACGTGGTCAGCCCCAGCATTTT
cdr3_aa: CASSEPSTGERGQPQHF

v_call: TRBV19
clone_size: -
d_call: -
j_call: TRBJ2-7
cdr3_nt: TGTGCCAGTACTCCCGTGGGGGGCGGATACGAGCAGTACTTC
cdr3_aa: CASTPVGGGYEQYF

v_call: TRBV5-1
clone_size: -
d_call: -
j_call: TRBJ2-7
cdr3_nt: TGCGCCAGCAGCTTGGACAACAGGGTAGTAGGTGAGCAGTACTTC
cdr3_aa: CASSLDNRVVGEQYF

v_call: TRBV30
clone_size: -
d_call: -
j_call: TRBJ1-5
cdr3_nt: TGTGCCTGGAGTCCCGGGCAGACAGATACGCAGCATTTT
cdr3_aa: CAWSPGQTDTQHF

v_call: TRBV12-3/TRBV12-4
clone_size: few
d_call: -
j_call: TRBJ1-5
cdr3_nt: TGTGCCAGCAGTTTTGGGCAGTATCAGCCCCAGCATTTT
cdr3_aa: CASSFGQYQPQHF

v_call: TRBV7-9
clone_size: few
d_call: TRBD1
j_call: TRBJ2-5
cdr3_nt: TGTGCCAGCAGCCGACGGACAGGGGGCGTAGAGACCCAGTACTTC
cdr3_aa: CASSRRTGGVETQYF

v_call: TRBV19
clone_size: -
d_call: TRBD1
j_call: TRBJ1-5
cdr3_nt: TGTGCCAGTAGTAAACAGGGGAGGGGTAGCAATCAGCCCCAGCATTTT
cdr3_aa: CASSKQGRGSNQPQHF

v_call: TRBV6-1
clone_size: -
d_call: -
j_call: TRBJ1-6
cdr3_nt: TGTGCCAGCAGAGAGGACCGAGGAGGTAATTCACCCCTCCACTTT
cdr3_aa: CASREDRGGNSPLHF

v_call: TRBV24-1
clone_size: few
d_call: -
j_call: TRBJ2-1
cdr3_nt: TGTGCCACCAGTGATGGGGTTTTGAATGAGCAGTTCTTC
cdr3_aa: CATSDGVLNEQFF

v_call: TRBV12-3/TRBV12-4
clone_size: -
d_call: -
j_call: TRBJ2-7
cdr3_nt: TGTGCCAGCAGTTTCGGGGGAGGCTCCTACGAGCAGTACTTC
cdr3_aa: CASSFGGGSYEQYF

v_call: TRBV20-1
clone_size: -
d_call: -
j_call: TRBJ2-3
cdr3_nt: TGCAGTGCCCCAAGGAGGGAGGTCCACACAGATACGCAGTATTTT
cdr3_aa: CSAPRREVHTDTQYF

v_call: TRBV4-1
clone_size: many
d_call: TRBD1
j_call: TRBJ2-6
cdr3_nt: TGCGCCAGCAGCCAAGGGGGACAGGCAACTGGGGCCAACGTCCTGACTTTC
cdr3_aa: CASSQGGQATGANVLTF

v_call: TRBV5-1
clone_size: -
d_call: -
j_call: TRBJ2-5
cdr3_nt: TGCGCCAGCAGGGTGGGTCGACTAACCCAAGAGACCCAGTACTTC
cdr3_aa: CASRVGRLTQETQYF

v_call: TRBV6-5
clone_size: -
d_call: -
j_call: TRBJ2-6
cdr3_nt: TGTGCCAGCAGTTACTCGAAAGCGTCTGGGGCCAACGTCCTGACTTTC
cdr3_aa: CASSYSKASGANVLTF

v_call: TRBV7-8
clone_size: -
d_call: -
j_call: TRBJ1-5
cdr3_nt: TGTGCCAGCAGCTTAGCGCGTCGCTCAGGGGTTAGCAATCAGCCCCAGCATTTT
cdr3_aa: CASSLARRSGVSNQPQHF

v_call: TRBV12-5
clone_size: few
d_call: TRBD1
j_call: TRBJ1-6
cdr3_nt: TGTGCTAGTGCCATAGACAGGGTCTTAAGCTCCTATAATTCACCCCTCCACTTT
cdr3_aa: CASAIDRVLSSYNSPLHF

v_call: TRBV3-1
clone_size: many
d_call: -
j_call: TRBJ2-7
cdr3_nt: TGTGCCAGCAGCCCCCGCTGGAGCTCCTACGAGCAGTACTTC
cdr3_aa: CASSPRWSSYEQYF

v_call: TRBV4-1
clone_size: many
d_call: TRBD2
j_call: TRBJ2-5
cdr3_nt: TGCGCCAGCAGCCATTTAGGGGCGGGGGGGCGAGAGACCCAGTACTTC
cdr3_aa: CASSHLGAGGRETQYF

v_call: TRBV5-1
clone_size: -
d_call: -
j_call: TRBJ1-6
cdr3_nt: TGCGCCAGCGCCGGGGGTGGAGGTGGCACTTCACCCCTCCACTTT
cdr3_aa: CASAGGGGGTSPLHF

v_call: TRBV5-1
clone_size: -
d_call: -
j_call: TRBJ2-7
cdr3_nt: TGCGCCAGCAGCGAGGGTTCTGGGGAGCAGTACTTC
cdr3_aa: CASSEGSGEQYF

v_call: TRBV6-5
clone_size: few
d_call: -
j_call: TRBJ2-3
cdr3_nt: TGTGCCAGCAGCCCCGACTGGTCCACAGATACGCAGTATTTT
cdr3_aa: CASSPDWSTDTQYF

v_call: TRBV5-1
clone_size: -
d_call: -
j_call: TRBJ2-7
cdr3_nt: TGCGCCAGCAGCTTGGTGGGCAGCCACTACGAGCAGTACTTC
cdr3_aa: CASSLVGSHYEQYF

v_call: TRBV27
clone_size: -
d_call: TRBD2
j_call: TRBJ2-7
cdr3_nt: TGTGCCAGCAGTTTGAGCGGGAGGGCCACCGAGCAGTACTTC
cdr3_aa: CASSLSGRATEQYF